This entry concerns a single TCR beta chain. The V and J ends lost 7 bases and 1 base respectively, with 13 bases between them. The CDR3 runs 15 residues. The data were obtained in a study of T cells after yellow fever vaccination. TCRdb re-called the 5' RACE reads through MiXCR, storing one row per CDR3 protein. Among under 400,000 distinct CDR3 sequences listed, under 14% were seen once. The sequences come from PBMCs, collected on the day of the first yellow fever vaccination. The chain links TRBV12-3 or TRBV12-4 to TRBJ2-2, with D possibly matching TRBD1 (5 bases). The sequence came from a man aged 18 to 29 who received the YFV17D yellow fever vaccine. The chain's CDR3 is CASTLGARNTGELFF. In nucleotides, the CDR3 is TGTGCCAGCACCCTAGGGGCCAGGAACACCGGGGAGCTGTTTTTT.